This record looks at one T cell receptor (beta chain) sequence and its context. Its antigen is undetermined. This sample was included in a study of T cells in Graves' hyperthyroidism and ophthalmopathy. Study-wide results and limits: Separation of ophthalmopathy from stable hyperthyroidism was achieved by a 13 V-J model. Blood also carried most thyroid clonotypes expanded above 0.001.

Each patient was aged 18 to 65 and had newly diagnosed hyperthyroidism of under 2 months' duration. Uncontrolled infections, other autoimmune diseases, pregnancy or lactation led to exclusion of patients. The CDR3 runs 13 residues. The germline V gene encodes CDR1 ENHRY and CDR2 SYGVKD. Trimming left V 8 bases short and J 4 bases short, with 14 bases between. RNA transcripts yielded amplified TCR beta CDR3 regions. The HTBI primer set drove a first-round RT-PCR of the TCR CDR3. TCRdb re-called the multiplex PCR reads with MiXCR, one entry per CDR3 protein. The sample has 300,000 to 450,000 distinct CDR3 sequences, less than 15% seen once.

The TCR originated in a woman aged 18-30 years with Graves' hyperthyroidism. The material sequenced was blood. The rearrangement joins TRBV10-3 to TRBJ1-2, with TRBD1 as a possible D gene (6 bases). CDR3 sequence (DNA): TGTGCCATCTCTGAAGGACAGTTCTATGGCTACACCTTC. This encodes CAISEGQFYGYTF.